This TCR beta chain was observed in a study of blood T cell repertoires in COVID-19. About the study: Sites across the United States, Italy and Spain contributed samples from acute and convalescent COVID-19. From T cells, B-cell-depleted T cells, or PBMCs came the material, which was cDNA or gDNA.

Deletions cut 6 bases from V and 2 bases from J, with 12 bases between. CDR1 is SGHNT and CDR2 is YYREEE in the germline V gene (reference sequence). CDR3 length: 14 amino acids. Clones were sequenced by immunoSEQ multiplex PCR, and TCRdb holds only the in-frame ones, with some missing. The sample contains 250,000 to 300,000 clones, 70% to 90% of which appear only once. J is TRBJ1-5 and V is TRBV5-4; D remains unclear. This TCR was recovered from a woman between 55 and 75 years old with acute or convalescent COVID-19. The sequencing sample was made of peripheral blood. CDR3 amino acids: CASTLLWRNQPQHF. DNA of the CDR3: TGTGCCAGCACCCTCTTGTGGCGCAATCAGCCCCAGCATTTT.